This TCR beta chain was identified in a study of OX40 agonist ivuxolimab in advanced cancers. Study-wide results and limits: Clonal expansion by week 6 occurred in CD4+ and CD8+ blood T cells (at 0.1 to 3.0 mg/kg). Determination of antigen specificity was not performed for the expanded peripheral T cells. Expanded clones were, on average, more numerous in CD8+ T cells than in CD4+.

Points on this clone: Its specificity is not known.

Only in-frame clones appear in the TCRdb table, and some are missing; sequencing was by immunoSEQ multiplex PCR. The data contain approximately 91,000 clones, around nine tenths of them singletons. This specimen consisted of CD4+ or CD8+ T cells sorted from blood, obtained in a trial of the OX40 agonist ivuxolimab. The receptor comes from an adult with an advanced solid tumor such as melanoma, head and neck, liver or kidney cancer.

The CDR3 DNA sequence: TGTGCCATCAGCGCCGACAGGGAAAGAGAGCCCCAGCATTTT. Translating it yields CAISADREREPQHF. The chain joins TRBV10-3 to TRBJ1-5, with 7 bases identical to TRBD1. J lost 8 bases, V lost 6 bases, and 10 bases had no gene match. In germline, CDR1 is ENHRY, CDR2 SYGVKD. This CDR3 is 14 amino acids long.